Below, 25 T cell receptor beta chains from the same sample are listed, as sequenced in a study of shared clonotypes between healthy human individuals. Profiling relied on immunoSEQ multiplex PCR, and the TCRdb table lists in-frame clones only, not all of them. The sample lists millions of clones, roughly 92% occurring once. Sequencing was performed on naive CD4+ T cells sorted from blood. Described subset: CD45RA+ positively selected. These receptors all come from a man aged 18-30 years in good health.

CDR3 sequence: CASSPLDRVEGNTGELFF. The CDR3 DNA reads as TGTGCCAGCAGCCCCCTGGACAGGGTGGAGGGCAACACCGGGGAGCTGTTTTTT. The rearrangement links TRBV4-2 to TRBJ2-2; 8 bases map to TRBD1. This CDR3 has 18 amino acids. V gave up 4 bases and J gave up 2 bases; unmatched junction bases: 12. Looked up from germline, CDR1 is LGHNA and CDR2 is YNFKEQ.

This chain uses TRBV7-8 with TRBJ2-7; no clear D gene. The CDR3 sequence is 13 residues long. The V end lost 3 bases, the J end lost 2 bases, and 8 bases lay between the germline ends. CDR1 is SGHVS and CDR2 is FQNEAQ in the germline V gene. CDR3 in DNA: TGTGCCAGCAGCTTTGGACGGGCCTACGAGCAGTACTTC. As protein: CASSFGRAYEQYF. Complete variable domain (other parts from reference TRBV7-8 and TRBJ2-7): GAGVSQSPRYKVAKRGQDVALRCDPISGHVSLFWYQQALGQGPEFLTYFQNEAQLDKSGLPSDRFFAERPEGSVSTLKIQRTQQEDSAVYLCASSFGRAYEQYFGPGTRLTVT.

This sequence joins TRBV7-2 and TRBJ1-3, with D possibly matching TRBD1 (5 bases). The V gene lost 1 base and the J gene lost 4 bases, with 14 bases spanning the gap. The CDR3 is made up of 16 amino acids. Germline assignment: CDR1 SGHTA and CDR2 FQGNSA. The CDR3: CASSLGRRVGGNTIYF. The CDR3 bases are TGTGCCAGCAGCTTAGGCCGCAGGGTGGGAGGAAACACCATATATTTT.

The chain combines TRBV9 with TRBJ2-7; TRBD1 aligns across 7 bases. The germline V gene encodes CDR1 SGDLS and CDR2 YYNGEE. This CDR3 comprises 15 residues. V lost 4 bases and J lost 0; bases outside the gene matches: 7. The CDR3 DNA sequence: TGTGCCAGCAGCCCCGGACAGGAGCACTCCTACGAGCAGTACTTC. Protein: CASSPGQEHSYEQYF.

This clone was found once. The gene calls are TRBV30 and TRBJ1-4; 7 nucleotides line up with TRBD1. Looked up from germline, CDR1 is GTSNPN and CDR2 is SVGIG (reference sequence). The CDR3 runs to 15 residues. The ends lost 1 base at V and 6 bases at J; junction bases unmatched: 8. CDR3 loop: CAWSAMRQGHEKLFF. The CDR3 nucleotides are TGTGCCTGGAGTGCAATGAGACAGGGACATGAAAAACTGTTTTTT.

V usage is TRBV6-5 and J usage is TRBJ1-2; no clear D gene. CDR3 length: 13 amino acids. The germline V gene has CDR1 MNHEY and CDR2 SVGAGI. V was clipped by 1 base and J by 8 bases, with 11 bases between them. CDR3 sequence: CASSYFAGTGYTF. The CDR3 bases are TGTGCCAGCAGTTACTTCGCGGGAACCGGCTACACCTTC.

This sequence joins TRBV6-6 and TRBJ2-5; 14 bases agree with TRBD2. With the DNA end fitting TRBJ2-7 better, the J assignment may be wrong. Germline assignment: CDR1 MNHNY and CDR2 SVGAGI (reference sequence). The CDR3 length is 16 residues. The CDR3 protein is CASSSSTSGRVYEQYF. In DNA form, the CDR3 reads TGTGCCAGCAGCTCTTCGACTAGCGGGAGGGTCTACGAGCAGTACTTC.

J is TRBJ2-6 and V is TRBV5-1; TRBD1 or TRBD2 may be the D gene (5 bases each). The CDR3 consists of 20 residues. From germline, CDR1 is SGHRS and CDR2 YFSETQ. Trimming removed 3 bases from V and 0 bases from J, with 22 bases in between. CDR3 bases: TGCGCCAGCAGCTCCGCGGGTGGTGGCAGGGCCCGCTCTGGGGCCAACGTCCTGACTTTC. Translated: CASSSAGGGRARSGANVLTF.

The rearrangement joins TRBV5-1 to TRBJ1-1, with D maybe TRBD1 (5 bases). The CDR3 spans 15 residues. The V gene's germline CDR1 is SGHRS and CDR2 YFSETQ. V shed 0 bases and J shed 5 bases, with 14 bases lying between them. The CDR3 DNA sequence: TGCGCCAGCAGCTTGGGGGACTGGGAAGGGACTGAAGCTTTCTTT. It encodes CASSLGDWEGTEAFF.

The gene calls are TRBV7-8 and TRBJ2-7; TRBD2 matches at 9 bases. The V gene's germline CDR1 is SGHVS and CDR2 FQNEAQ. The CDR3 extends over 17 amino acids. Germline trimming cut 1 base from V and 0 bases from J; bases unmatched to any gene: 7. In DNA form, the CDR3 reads TGTGCCAGCAGCTTAGGTATAGCGGGAGAGAGCTCCTACGAGCAGTACTTC. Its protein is CASSLGIAGESSYEQYF.

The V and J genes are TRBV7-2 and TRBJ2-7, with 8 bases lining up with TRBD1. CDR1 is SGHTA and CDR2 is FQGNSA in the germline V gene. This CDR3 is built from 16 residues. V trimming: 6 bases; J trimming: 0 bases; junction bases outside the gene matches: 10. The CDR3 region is CASRRDWTGSSYEQYF. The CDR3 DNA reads TGTGCCAGCAGGCGAGACTGGACAGGGAGCTCCTACGAGCAGTACTTC.

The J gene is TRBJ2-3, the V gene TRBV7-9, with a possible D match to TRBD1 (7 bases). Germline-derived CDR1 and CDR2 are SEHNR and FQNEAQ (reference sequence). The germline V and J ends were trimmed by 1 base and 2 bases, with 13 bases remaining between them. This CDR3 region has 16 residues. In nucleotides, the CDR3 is TGTGCCAGCAGCTTAGGCCAGGGGGGACCCACAGATACGCAGTATTTT. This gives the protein CASSLGQGGPTDTQYF.

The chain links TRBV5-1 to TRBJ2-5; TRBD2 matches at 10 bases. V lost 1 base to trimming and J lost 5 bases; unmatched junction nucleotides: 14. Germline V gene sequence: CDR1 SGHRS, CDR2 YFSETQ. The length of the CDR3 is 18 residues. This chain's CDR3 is CASSLIRAGGPVMETQYF. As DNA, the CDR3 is TGCGCCAGCAGCTTGATTCGAGCGGGAGGGCCAGTGATGGAGACCCAGTACTTC.

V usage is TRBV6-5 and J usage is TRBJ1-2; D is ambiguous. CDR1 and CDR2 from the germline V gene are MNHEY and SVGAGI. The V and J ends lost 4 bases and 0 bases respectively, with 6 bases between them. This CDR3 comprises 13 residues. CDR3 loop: CASSSLPNYGYTF. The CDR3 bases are TGTGCCAGCAGTTCCCTCCCTAACTATGGCTACACCTTC.

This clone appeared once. The CDR3 bases are TGTGCCAGCAGTTTGGGAAAGGGGGCCGGCGAGCAGTACTTC. Its protein is CASSLGKGAGEQYF. The V and J genes are TRBV28 and TRBJ2-7; 7 nucleotides align to TRBD1. Trimming took 3 bases from V and 6 from J; bases not matched to a gene: 8. Germline V gives CDR1 MDHEN, CDR2 SYDVKM. There are 14 residues in the CDR3.

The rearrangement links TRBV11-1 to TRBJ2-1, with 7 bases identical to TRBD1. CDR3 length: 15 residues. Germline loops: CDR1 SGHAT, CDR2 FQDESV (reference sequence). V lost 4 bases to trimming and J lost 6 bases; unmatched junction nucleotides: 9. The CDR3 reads CASSSTGKAANEQFF. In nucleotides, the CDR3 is TGTGCCAGCAGCTCGACAGGGAAAGCCGCCAATGAGCAGTTCTTC.

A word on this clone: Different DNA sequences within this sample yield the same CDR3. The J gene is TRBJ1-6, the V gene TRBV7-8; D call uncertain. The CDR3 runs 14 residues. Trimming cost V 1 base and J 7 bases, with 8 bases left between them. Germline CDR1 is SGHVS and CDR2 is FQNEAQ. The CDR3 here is CASSLDLGNSPLHF. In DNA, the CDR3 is TGTGCCAGCAGCTTAGATTTGGGGAATTCACCCCTCCACTTT.

CDR3 sequence: CASSPGTGAYGYTF. Written as DNA, the CDR3 is TGTGCCAGCAGTCCCGGGACAGGCGCCTATGGCTACACCTTC. V is TRBV14 and J is TRBJ1-2; 8 nucleotides agree with TRBD1. This CDR3 region has 14 residues. The germline gives CDR1 SGHDN, CDR2 FVKESK. V shed 6 bases and J 4 bases; nucleotides not matched to a gene: 7.

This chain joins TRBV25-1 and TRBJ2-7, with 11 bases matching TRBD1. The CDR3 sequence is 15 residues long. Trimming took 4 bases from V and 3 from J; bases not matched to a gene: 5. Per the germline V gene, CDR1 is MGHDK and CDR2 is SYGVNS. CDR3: CASSVPGQGVYEQYF. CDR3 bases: TGTGCCAGCAGTGTACCGGGACAGGGGGTCTACGAGCAGTACTTC.

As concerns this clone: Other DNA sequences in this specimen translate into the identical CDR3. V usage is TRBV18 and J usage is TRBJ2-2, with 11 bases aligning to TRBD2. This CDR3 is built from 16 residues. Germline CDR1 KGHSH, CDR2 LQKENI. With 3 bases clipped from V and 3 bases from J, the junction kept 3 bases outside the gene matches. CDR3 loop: CASSPRLAGYTGELFF. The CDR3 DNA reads TGTGCCAGCTCACCGCGACTAGCGGGATACACCGGGGAGCTGTTTTTT.

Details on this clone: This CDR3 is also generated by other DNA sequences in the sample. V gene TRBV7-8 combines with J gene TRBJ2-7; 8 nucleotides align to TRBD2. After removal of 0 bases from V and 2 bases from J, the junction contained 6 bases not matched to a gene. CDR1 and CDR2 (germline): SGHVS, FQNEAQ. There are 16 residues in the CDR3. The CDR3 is CASSLAVAGGPYEQYF. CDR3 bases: TGTGCCAGCAGCTTAGCGGTGGCGGGGGGCCCCTACGAGCAGTACTTC.

CDR3 DNA: TGTGCCAGCAGCTTGGGACTAGCGGGATTTTCTCGCGAGCAGTACTTC. Its protein product is CASSLGLAGFSREQYF. V is TRBV5-4 and J is TRBJ2-7; 11 nucleotides line up with TRBD2. In germline, CDR1 is SGHNT, CDR2 YYREEE (reference sequence). This CDR3 has 16 residues. V was clipped by 0 bases and J by 6 bases; unmatched bases: 8.

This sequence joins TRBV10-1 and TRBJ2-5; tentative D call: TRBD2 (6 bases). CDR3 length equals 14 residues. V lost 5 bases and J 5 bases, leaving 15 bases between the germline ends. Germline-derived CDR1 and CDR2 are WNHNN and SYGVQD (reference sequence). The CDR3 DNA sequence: TGCGCCAGCAGTTTAGGCGGGATGGAGGAGACCCAGTACTTC. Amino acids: CASSLGGMEETQYF.

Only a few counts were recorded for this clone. The CDR3 sequence: CASSLVRQETQYF. Here the CDR3 DNA reads TGTGCCAGCAGCTTAGTCCGGCAAGAGACCCAGTACTTC. This chain connects TRBV7-6 to TRBJ2-5, with no clear D. The CDR3 is made up of 13 amino acids. Germline CDR1 reads SGHVS; CDR2 reads FNYEAQ. Trimming cost V 1 base and J 2 bases, with 5 bases left between them.

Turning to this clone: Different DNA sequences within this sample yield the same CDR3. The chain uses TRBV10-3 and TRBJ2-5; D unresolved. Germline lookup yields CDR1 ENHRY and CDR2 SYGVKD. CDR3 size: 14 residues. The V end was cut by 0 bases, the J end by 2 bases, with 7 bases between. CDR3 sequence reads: CAISESLGQETQYF. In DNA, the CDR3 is TGTGCCATCAGTGAGTCACTGGGTCAAGAGACCCAGTACTTC.